The clone carrying this T cell receptor (beta chain) occurred many times. This entry belongs to a study of T-cell reconstitution after alpha-beta-depleted transplantation in children. Germline V CDR1 and CDR2: MGHDK, SYGVNS. The CDR3 extends over 18 amino acids. V was trimmed by 2 bases and J by 4 bases, leaving 20 bases between them. During its preparation, the TCRbeta library received unique molecular identifiers. TCRdb passed the PCR reads through MiXCR, listing each CDR3 protein once. This table holds fewer than 150,000 distinct CDR3 sequences, under 30% found once. The clonotype originates from a male patient between 2 and 10 years old who had a stem cell transplant for chronic granulomatous disease, so the T cells may come from the graft donor. The genes are TRBV25-1 and TRBJ2-2; the D is unclear. The sequencing used PBMCs, mostly from graft donor cells, collected 180 days after TCRalphabeta/CD19-depleted stem cell transplant. The CDR3 protein is CASSEDSPFRVGTGELFF. The DNA of the CDR3 is TGTGCCAGCAGTGAAGATTCCCCCTTCCGGGTCGGCACCGGGGAGCTGTTTTTT.